The 20 T cell receptor beta chains below all came from one sample that was sequenced in a study of response to subunit inactivated influenza vaccine. TCRdb recomputed calls from the RT-PCR reads with MiXCR, one row per CDR3 protein. The sample yields almost 600,000 distinct CDR3 sequences, 12% to 15% seen once. The source material was PBMCs from blood, sampled approximately 12 days after vaccination. The receptor source for this set is a man between 50 and 59 years old who received an inactivated influenza vaccine.

The V and J genes are TRBV20-1 and TRBJ1-1; D not certain. Germline CDR1 and CDR2: DFQATT and SNEGSKA (reference sequence). The V end lost 0 bases, the J end lost 4 bases, and 21 bases lay between the germline ends. The CDR3 is 17 amino acids. CDR3 sequence reads: CSARDRRAGALFTEAFF. In DNA, the CDR3 is TGCAGTGCTAGAGATAGAAGGGCCGGAGCTCTCTTCACTGAAGCTTTCTTT.

This clonotype was detected only a few times. The CDR3: CASSSQDRGRQNIQYF. The CDR3 nucleotides are TGTGCCAGCAGCTCACAGGACAGGGGGCGCCAAAACATTCAGTACTTC. The chain is built from TRBV13 and TRBJ2-4; TRBD1 matches 11 bases. This CDR3 region has 16 residues. The V gene's germline CDR1 is PRHDT and CDR2 FYEKMQ (reference sequence). Trimming removed 4 bases from V and 5 bases from J; junction bases left unmatched: 7.

The CDR3 coding sequence is TGTGCCAGCAGTTTACCCCTCGACAGCTACACCGGGGAGCTGTTTTTT. Translation: CASSLPLDSYTGELFF. The rearrangement joins TRBV28 to TRBJ2-2, with TRBD1 as a possible D gene (5 bases). CDR1 is MDHEN and CDR2 is SYDVKM in the germline V gene. V lost 2 bases and J 3 bases, leaving 13 bases between the germline ends. The length of the CDR3 is 16 residues.

The chain couples TRBV29-1 to TRBJ2-3; TRBD1 agrees at 8 bases. Trimming removed 4 bases from V and 15 bases from J; junction bases left unmatched: 15. The CDR3 length is 13 residues. Germline V CDR1 and CDR2: SQVTM, ANQGSEA. The CDR3 is CSVGGRGHDRIYF. In nucleotides, the CDR3 is TGCAGCGTTGGGGGCAGGGGGCATGACAGAATCTATTTT.

In this sample, this clonotype turned up a few times. The V and J genes are TRBV7-2 and TRBJ1-2, with D maybe TRBD1 (5 bases). CDR3 length: 14 amino acids. Deletions cut 5 bases from V and 2 bases from J, with 12 bases between. Germline CDR1 reads SGHTA; CDR2 reads FQGNSA. This CDR3 is CASSPAGGNYGYTF. CDR3 bases: TGTGCCAGCAGCCCCGCCGGGGGAAACTATGGCTACACCTTC.

The chain combines TRBV10-3 with TRBJ2-1, with D possibly being TRBD2 (6 bases). This CDR3 has 15 amino acids. CDR1 is ENHRY, CDR2 SYGVKD, per germline. Trimming took 3 bases from V and 9 from J, leaving 18 bases between them. The CDR3 region is CAISDGGSSNFEQFF. CDR3 nucleotide sequence: TGTGCCATCAGTGATGGGGGGAGCTCGAATTTTGAGCAGTTCTTC.

The chain links TRBV5-6 to TRBJ2-3; no firm D call. Germline CDR1 reads SGHDT; CDR2 reads YYEEEE. The CDR3 is 14 amino acids. Trimming shortened V by 0 bases and J by 9 bases, and 14 bases separated the two germline ends. The CDR3 sequence is CASSLAGRPNTQYF. The CDR3 DNA follows: TGTGCCAGCAGCTTGGCCGGACGGCCAAACACGCAGTATTTT.

A few counts support this clonotype. The rearrangement joins TRBV12-3 or TRBV12-4 to TRBJ2-7; 7 bases align to TRBD1. Trimming at V came to 6 bases and at J to 7 bases, leaving 6 bases not matched to a gene. The CDR3 has 12 amino acids. In nucleotides, the CDR3 is TGTGCCAGCAGCCCGGACAGGATAGAGCAGTACTTC. Amino acid sequence: CASSPDRIEQYF.

V is TRBV6-1 and J is TRBJ2-1, with 9 bases identical to TRBD1. The CDR3 has 15 residues. CDR1 and CDR2 (germline): MNHNS, SASEGT. After removal of 6 bases from V and 3 bases from J, the junction contained 6 bases not matched to a gene. CDR3 region: CASSPEDRGYNEQFF. The CDR3 region has the DNA TGTGCCAGCAGCCCAGAGGACAGGGGCTACAATGAGCAGTTCTTC.

The chain is built from TRBV6-2 or TRBV6-3 and TRBJ1-1; D not resolved. The CDR3 has 16 residues. Between the trimmed V and J ends, which lost 2 bases and 0 bases, there was a span of 13 bases. Germline V gene sequence: CDR1 MNHEY, CDR2 SVGEGT. The CDR3 DNA is TGTGCCAGCAGTTACGTAGTCCGGGTCATGAACACTGAAGCTTTCTTT. As protein: CASSYVVRVMNTEAFF.

The sample holds a few counts of this clonotype. The chain carries TRBV9 and TRBJ2-6, with D perhaps being TRBD1 or TRBD2 (5 bases each). The V end was cut by 3 bases, the J end by 0 bases, with 13 bases between. Germline assignment: CDR1 SGDLS and CDR2 YYNGEE. The CDR3 has 17 amino acids. Here the CDR3 DNA reads TGTGCCAGCAGCGCAGGGACGATTCCCTCTGGGGCCAACGTCCTGACTTTC. This codes for CASSAGTIPSGANVLTF.

V usage is TRBV20-1 and J usage is TRBJ2-5; D call uncertain. CDR1 is DFQATT and CDR2 is SNEGSKA in the germline V gene (reference sequence). The V end was cut by 3 bases, the J end by 0 bases, with 17 bases between. The length of the CDR3 is 16 residues. The CDR3 sequence: CSASPPLRTDQETQYF. Here the CDR3 DNA reads TGCAGTGCTAGCCCCCCCTTAAGGACCGACCAAGAGACCCAGTACTTC.

This chain uses TRBV6-1 with TRBJ2-7; 7 nucleotides align to TRBD1. The CDR3 consists of 15 residues. With 6 bases clipped from V and 1 base from J, the junction kept 9 bases outside the gene matches. Germline V gives CDR1 MNHNS, CDR2 SASEGT. CDR3 loop: CASSRQNRGSYEQYF. CDR3 nucleotide sequence: TGTGCCAGCAGCCGACAAAACAGGGGATCCTACGAGCAGTACTTC.

This clonotype was detected only once. The chain combines TRBV6-2 or TRBV6-3 with TRBJ2-1; D ambiguous. The length of the CDR3 is 14 residues. Germline loops: CDR1 MNHEY, CDR2 SVGEGT. V lost 6 bases to trimming and J lost 4 bases, with 13 bases between them. The CDR3 loop is CASRPSGGYNEQFF. CDR3 in DNA: TGTGCCAGCAGACCTTCCGGCGGATACAATGAGCAGTTCTTC.

The rearrangement joins TRBV6-4 to TRBJ2-5, with 7 positions matching TRBD2. Trimming cost V 3 bases and J 5 bases; bases outside gene matches: 6. The CDR3 extends over 14 amino acids. Germline V gene sequence: CDR1 MRHNA, CDR2 SNTAGT. The CDR3 spells CASSEFPSGETQYF. In DNA form, the CDR3 reads TGTGCCAGCAGTGAGTTCCCTAGCGGCGAGACCCAGTACTTC.

This clonotype was detected only a few times. This sequence joins TRBV18 and TRBJ1-1; TRBD1 is a possible D gene (6 bases). The CDR3 length is 14 residues. V gave up 2 bases and J gave up 1 base, with 8 bases separating them. The germline gives CDR1 KGHSH, CDR2 LQKENI. Written as DNA, the CDR3 is TGTGCCAGCTCACCAGCAGGGGAGAACACTGAAGCTTTCTTT. Encoded protein: CASSPAGENTEAFF.

The chain couples TRBV20-1 to TRBJ1-2; 10 positions agree with TRBD1. Germline trimming cut 0 bases from V and 4 bases from J; bases unmatched to any gene: 11. There are 17 residues in the CDR3. Germline assignment: CDR1 DFQATT and CDR2 SNEGSKA (reference sequence). The CDR3 DNA sequence: TGCAGTGCTAGAGATGTACGAGACAGGGGGCAAGGCTATGGCTACACCTTC. This sequence encodes CSARDVRDRGQGYGYTF.

This clonotype was detected only a few times. This sequence joins TRBV27 and TRBJ2-1; D may be TRBD2 (6 bases). CDR1 is MNHEY and CDR2 is SMNVEV in the germline V gene (reference sequence). The CDR3 sequence is 15 residues long. The V and J ends lost 6 bases and 8 bases respectively, with 20 bases between them. The DNA of the CDR3 is TGTGCCAGCAGACCCGGGACTTGGGTGGCCGATGAGCAGTTCTTC. Translation: CASRPGTWVADEQFF.

This clonotype was counted a few times. The genes are TRBV10-3 and TRBJ2-1, with no clear D. In germline, CDR1 is ENHRY, CDR2 SYGVKD. V gave up 3 bases and J gave up 6 bases, with 15 bases separating them. There are 15 residues in the CDR3. CDR3 residues: CAISDPRTGSNEQFF. The CDR3, as DNA: TGTGCCATCAGTGACCCCCGGACGGGTTCCAATGAGCAGTTCTTC.

A few counts support this clonotype. The V and J genes are TRBV5-1 and TRBJ1-4, with D unresolved. The length of the CDR3 is 15 residues. Germline CDR1 is SGHRS and CDR2 is YFSETQ. V dropped 4 bases and J dropped 4 bases, with 14 bases sitting between them. Written as DNA, the CDR3 is TGCGCCAGCAGCCAACGACACCCTTTTAATGAAAAACTGTTTTTT. Residues: CASSQRHPFNEKLFF.